The 5 T cell receptor beta chains below were found in one sample sequenced in a study of human CD8 memory T cell subsets. By UMI-labeled 5' RACE, the TCR beta libraries were made. A single record per CDR3 protein comes from TCRdb applying MiXCR to the 5' RACE reads. Found here are 7,300 or so distinct CDR3 sequences, 3.5% to 4.5% of them singletons; the top ten hold roughly two fifths. Sequencing used CD8+ T cells from PBMCs. The receptor set was obtained from a human donor in good health.

This clonotype was observed many times. In DNA form, the CDR3 reads TGTGCCAGCAGCTCCCGGAAACAGACTAACTATGGCTACACCTTC. Protein product: CASSSRKQTNYGYTF. This chain uses TRBV7-8 with TRBJ1-2; D gene ambiguous. The CDR3 runs to 15 residues. V was clipped by 4 bases and J by 0 bases, with 12 bases between them. Germline V gene sequence: CDR1 SGHVS, CDR2 FQNEAQ.

In this sample, this clonotype turned up many times. This rearrangement joins TRBV7-2 to TRBJ2-1; 10 bases fit TRBD1. Per germline, CDR1 SGHTA and CDR2 FQGNSA. CDR3 length equals 15 residues. Trimming cost V 4 bases and J 9 bases; bases outside gene matches: 9. CDR3 loop: CASSSTGGSYVEQFF. In DNA, the CDR3 is TGTGCCAGCAGCTCGACAGGGGGCAGTTATGTTGAGCAGTTCTTC.

This clonotype turned up a few times. The J gene is TRBJ1-2, the V gene TRBV30; tentatively, D is TRBD1 (6 bases). This CDR3 has 14 amino acids. CDR1 and CDR2 (germline): GTSNPN, SVGIG (reference sequence). V lost 2 bases and J 4 bases, leaving 14 bases between the germline ends. The CDR3 loop reads CAWSYDRPTYGYTF. The DNA for the CDR3 is TGTGCCTGGAGTTACGACAGGCCAACCTATGGCTACACCTTC.

The table lists this clonotype with many counts. V gene TRBV6-2 or TRBV6-3 combines with J gene TRBJ2-7, with 12 bases that match TRBD2. J gave up 5 bases and V 6 bases, and 8 bases lay outside the gene matches. The CDR3 runs 15 residues. Germline CDR1 MNHEY, CDR2 SVGEGT. In DNA form, the CDR3 reads TGTGCCAGCAGCCCCCTAGCGGGAGGGCCCCACGAGCAGTACTTC. Translated, it gives CASSPLAGGPHEQYF.

By frequency in the sample, this clonotype is medium-sized. The rearrangement links TRBV5-4 to TRBJ2-5, with D perhaps TRBD2 (6 bases). CDR3 length: 13 amino acids. The germline V gene has CDR1 SGHNT and CDR2 YYREEE (reference sequence). V lost 4 bases, J lost 9 bases, and 16 bases lay in between. DNA for the CDR3: TGTGCCAGCAGCGTTAGCGGCACCGGGGCCCAGTACTTC. Amino acids: CASSVSGTGAQYF.